This TCR beta chain stems from a study of T cell responses to AZD1222 COVID-19 vaccine. General study results and limits: Sampling that yielded the repertoires occurred only after the peak T cell response. The CD4 TCRs associated with vaccination extended across spike and predominated at 160-218 and 743-854.

Repertoires were generated with immunoSEQ multiplex PCR, while TCRdb's copy carries only in-frame clones and drops some. The table has fewer than 200,000 clones, around 88% seen once; the top ten hold under 14%. On this clone: Its antigen is currently unknown.

The CDR3 length is 16 residues. Germline values: CDR1 KGHSY, CDR2 FQNENV. Losses at the gene ends were 0 bases for V and 4 bases for J; bases not matched to a gene: 7. Sample: peripheral blood, taken 28 days after the second AZD1222 dose. The source of this sequence is an adult who received the AZD1222 COVID-19 vaccine. This rearrangement joins TRBV16 to TRBJ1-2, with TRBD1 identical over 8 bases. The CDR3 DNA reads TGTGCCAGCAGCCAATCGGTAGGACAGGGCGGCTATGGCTACACCTTC. Translation gives CASSQSVGQGGYGYTF.